What follows describes a single T cell receptor beta chain. What it recognizes is unknown. Germline trimming cut 4 bases from V and 11 bases from J; bases unmatched to any gene: 9. In germline, CDR1 is MNHNS, CDR2 SASEGT. The CDR3 covers 13 residues. These data are taken from a study of blood T cells in healthy people across ages. Regarding the study as a whole: Whereas aged donors had fewer naive CD4+ cells, long-lived donors had more of them and higher diversity. Strongly correlated with naive T cell percentage was TCR beta diversity.

Primed by a sample-barcoded 5' primer and a J-beta primer mix, a second PCR proceeded for about 6 to 11 cycles. Sequencing of every sample gave 2.5 million or more CDR3-containing paired-end reads. A single record per CDR3 protein comes from TCRdb applying MiXCR to the 5' RACE reads. The sample has 650,000 to 800,000 distinct CDR3 sequences, 44% seen once. V gene TRBV6-1 combines with J gene TRBJ2-5; 8 bases match TRBD1. This clonotype was obtained from a man aged 55 to 70 in good health. The specimen sequenced was blood. CDR3 bases: TGTGCCAGCAGTGTCCCACAGGGGGATGAGCAGTACTTC. Encoded protein: CASSVPQGDEQYF.